What follows is one T cell receptor beta chain and its context. What it recognizes is unknown. Germline-derived CDR1 and CDR2 are SGHKS and YYEKEE (reference sequence). The CDR3 extends over 16 amino acids. V was trimmed by 2 bases and J by 1 base, leaving 12 bases between them. The data were obtained in a study of response to subunit inactivated influenza vaccine. TCRdb fed the RT-PCR reads into MiXCR, producing one record per CDR3 protein. The table has around 790,000 distinct CDR3 sequences, 21% seen once. Findings and caveats of the study: The authors offered the suggestion that each seasonal influenza vaccination recruits few new T cells.

This clonotype was obtained from a man between 50 and 59 years old who received an inactivated influenza vaccine. The sequencing used PBMCs from blood, collected roughly 5 days after vaccination. The V gene is TRBV5-5, the J gene TRBJ1-4; weak D call: TRBD1 (5 bases). CDR3 residues: CASSFSQGVTNEKLFF. The CDR3 coding sequence is TGTGCCAGCAGCTTCAGTCAGGGTGTAACTAATGAAAAACTGTTTTTT.